The 27 T cell receptor beta chains below come from one sample, sequenced in a study of CD8 T cells in Susac syndrome. RNA amounts of about 0.5 to 1 ug underwent reverse transcription with random hexamers. TCRdb independently ran MiXCR on the immunoSEQ multiplex PCR reads; one entry per CDR3 protein. The sample has approximately 110,000 distinct CDR3 sequences; approximately 93% are singletons. Sequencing was done on a sample of CD8+ T cells from PBMCs. The receptor source for this set is a human donor with multiple sclerosis.

The V gene is TRBV28, the J gene TRBJ2-7; no clear D gene. V dropped 4 bases and J dropped 3 bases, with 13 bases sitting between them. The germline CDR1 and CDR2 sequences are MDHEN and SYDVKM. CDR3 length equals 14 residues. CDR3 residues: CASSWGRLYYEQYF. Written as DNA, the CDR3 is TGTGCCAGCAGTTGGGGTCGACTTTACTACGAGCAGTACTTC.

The chain recombines TRBV7-9 with TRBJ2-5, with TRBD1 matching 10 bases. Germline CDR1 and CDR2: SEHNR and FQNEAQ (reference sequence). The CDR3 has 15 residues. V shed 7 bases and J 2 bases; nucleotides not matched to a gene: 7. CDR3 amino acids: CASTLRGQGQETQYF. DNA of the CDR3: TGTGCCAGCACCCTCCGGGGACAGGGGCAAGAGACCCAGTACTTC.

J is TRBJ2-1 and V is TRBV30, with D perhaps assigned TRBD1 or TRBD2 (5 bases each). The CDR3 runs to 13 residues. V lost 3 bases and J 12 bases, leaving 18 bases between the germline ends. Germline CDR1 reads GTSNPN; CDR2 reads SVGIG (reference sequence). CDR3 sequence reads: CAWRGGWGMGQFF. CDR3 DNA: TGTGCCTGGAGAGGAGGTTGGGGGATGGGGCAGTTCTTC.

V usage is TRBV5-4 and J usage is TRBJ2-1; a possible D gene is TRBD2 (6 bases). There are 13 residues in the CDR3. Trimming pared 0 bases from V and 10 bases from J, leaving 11 bases between. CDR1 is SGHNT, CDR2 YYREEE, per germline (reference sequence). CDR3 protein: CASSLGLVKEQFF. Here the CDR3 DNA reads TGTGCCAGCAGCTTGGGACTAGTCAAAGAGCAGTTCTTC.

The rearrangement joins TRBV4-2 to TRBJ1-2; a possible D gene is TRBD1 (5 bases). Trimming left V 3 bases short and J 6 bases short, with 17 bases between. Germline CDR1 and CDR2: LGHNA and YNFKEQ. This CDR3 is built from 15 residues. CDR3 region: CASSQGRGGLDGYTF. CDR3 bases: TGTGCCAGCAGCCAGGGGCGGGGCGGGCTGGATGGCTACACCTTC.

This clonotype has a single count. The rearrangement uses TRBV5-1 and TRBJ2-7, with D perhaps TRBD1 (9 bases). The V and J ends lost 4 bases and 2 bases respectively, with 16 bases between them. Germline V CDR1 and CDR2: SGHRS, YFSETQ. The CDR3 consists of 15 residues. The CDR3 coding sequence is TGCGCCAGCAGCCCGGGAGGGACAGGGCCCTACGAGCAGTACTTC. Residues: CASSPGGTGPYEQYF.

J is TRBJ1-4 and V is TRBV19, with D maybe TRBD1 (6 bases). The germline V and J ends were trimmed by 7 bases and 2 bases, with 8 bases remaining between them. The V gene's germline CDR1 is LNHDA and CDR2 SQIVND (reference sequence). The CDR3 contains 13 residues. The CDR3 sequence is CASNRATNEKLFF. CDR3 nucleotides: TGTGCCAGTAACAGGGCCACTAATGAAAAACTGTTTTTT.

The chain joins TRBV4-1 to TRBJ1-5; a weak D match, TRBD1 (5 bases). With 0 bases removed from V and 4 bases from J, the gap between germline ends came to 7 bases. The CDR3 sequence is 14 residues long. The germline V gene encodes CDR1 MGHRA and CDR2 YSYEKL. The CDR3 is CASSQDGGNQPQHF. In DNA, the CDR3 is TGCGCCAGCAGCCAAGATGGGGGGAATCAGCCCCAGCATTTT.

The chain joins TRBV11-3 to TRBJ2-1; TRBD2 is a possible D gene (6 bases). CDR3 length: 14 amino acids. Germline V gives CDR1 SGHNT, CDR2 YENEEA. The ends were cut back, 5 bases at V and 7 bases at J, with 15 bases in the middle. The CDR3: CASSPRARGNEQFF. The DNA of the CDR3 is TGTGCCAGCAGCCCGCGGGCGCGGGGAAATGAGCAGTTCTTC.

The genes are TRBV14 and TRBJ2-1; TRBD2 agrees at 9 bases. CDR1 and CDR2 (germline): SGHDN, FVKESK. With V trimmed by 0 bases and J by 9 bases, 6 bases remained unmatched. The CDR3 contains 15 residues. The CDR3 region is CASSQDPSGVGEQFF. CDR3 in DNA: TGTGCCAGCAGCCAAGATCCTAGCGGGGTGGGTGAGCAGTTCTTC.

With regard to this clonotype: Compared with germline, one end of the junction differs, possibly owing to a read error. The chain's CDR3 is CDSSFSAGSTDTQYF. CDR3 sequence (DNA): TGTGACAGCAGTTTTTCGGCGGGGAGTACAGATACGCAGTATTTT. The rearrangement uses TRBV28 and TRBJ2-3; maybe TRBD2 (6 bases). This CDR3 comprises 15 residues. CDR1 and CDR2 (germline): MDHEN, SYDVKM. The whole variable domain, remainder taken from reference TRBV28 and TRBJ2-3, is DVKVTQSSRYLVKRTGEKVFLECVQDMDHENMFWYRQDPGLGLRLIYFSYDVKMKEKGDIPEGYSVSREKKERFSLILESASTNQTSMYLCDSSFSAGSTDTQYFGPGTRLTVL.

J is TRBJ1-2 and V is TRBV24-1; D not resolved. V lost 5 bases to trimming and J lost 4 bases, with 7 bases between them. This CDR3 has 12 residues. Looked up from germline, CDR1 is KGHDR and CDR2 is SFDVKD. The CDR3 region is CATSADLYGYTF. CDR3 DNA sequence: TGTGCCACCAGTGCGGACCTCTATGGCTACACCTTC.

This clonotype has a single count. The junction shows a germline mismatch at one end, possibly a read error. The J gene is TRBJ2-3, the V gene TRBV24-1, with TRBD1 matching 7 bases. Germline V CDR1 and CDR2: KGHDR, SFDVKD. This CDR3 spans 14 amino acids. This chain's CDR3 is CATSDLESTGAADF. CDR3 in DNA: TGTGCCACCAGTGATTTGGAGAGTACAGGGGCCGCGGATTTT.

The chain carries TRBV13 and TRBJ1-1; D is undetermined. Germline CDR1 is PRHDT and CDR2 is FYEKMQ (reference sequence). The CDR3 contains 13 residues. With 5 bases removed from V and 5 bases from J, the gap between germline ends came to 12 bases. The CDR3 here is CASSPVFQTEAFF. CDR3 nucleotides: TGTGCCAGCAGCCCGGTGTTTCAGACTGAAGCTTTCTTT. Full variable domain (rest looked up from reference TRBV13 and TRBJ1-1): AAGVIQSPRHLIKEKRETATLKCYPIPRHDTVYWYQQGPGQDPQFLISFYEKMQSDKGSIPDRFSAQQFSDYHSELNMSSLELGDSALYFCASSPVFQTEAFFGQGTRLTVV.

The gene calls are TRBV12-3 or TRBV12-4 and TRBJ2-5; D gene uncertain. The V end was cut by 5 bases, the J end by 9 bases, with 13 bases between. The CDR3 totals 12 residues. CDR3 protein: CASSPAVWPQYF. DNA of the CDR3: TGTGCCAGCAGTCCCGCTGTTTGGCCCCAGTACTTC.

V and J are TRBV13 and TRBJ2-7, with D perhaps TRBD1 (6 bases). Germline V lookup: CDR1 PRHDT, CDR2 FYEKMQ (reference sequence). The CDR3 loop spans 15 amino acids. The V gene lost 6 bases and the J gene lost 3 bases, with 18 bases spanning the gap. This CDR3 reads CASSYEQGPNYEQYV. CDR3 in DNA: TGTGCCAGCAGTTATGAACAGGGACCAAACTACGAGCAGTACGTC.

As regards this clonotype: At one of its ends the junction is not consistent with the germline gene, which may arise from a read error. This chain connects TRBV9 to TRBJ1-2; the D gene is possibly TRBD1 (5 bases). The germline CDR1 and CDR2 sequences are SGDLS and YYNGEE. This CDR3 is built from 16 residues. The CDR3 DNA reads TGTGCCGGCAGCGTTGGGGGAGGGGTAGCCGACTATGGCTACACCTTC. Protein product: CAGSVGGGVADYGYTF.

This clonotype has a handful of counts. The V and J genes are TRBV5-6 and TRBJ2-1, with D unclear. The CDR3 extends over 12 amino acids. V was clipped by 0 bases and J by 5 bases, with 3 bases between them. The germline V gene has CDR1 SGHDT and CDR2 YYEEEE. DNA for the CDR3: TGTGCCAGCAGCTTGGGGGACAATGAGCAGTTCTTC. It encodes CASSLGDNEQFF.

The rearrangement joins TRBV21-1 to TRBJ1-6; TRBD1 is the table's D call and was not checked against the DNA. TRBV21-1 is marked as a pseudogene. The CDR3 loop spans 15 amino acids. The CDR3 nucleotides read TGTGCCAGCAGCAATCCCCATCAGGGTAATTCACCCCTCCACTTT. It codes for CASSNPHQGNSPLHF.

The rearrangement joins TRBV27 to TRBJ1-1; tentatively, D is TRBD1 (5 bases). Trimming stripped 5 bases from V and 0 bases from J, with 19 bases between. The CDR3 covers 17 residues. CDR1 and CDR2 from the germline V gene are MNHEY and SMNVEV (reference sequence). This CDR3 is CASSAYPRDPMNTEAFF. CDR3 nucleotide sequence: TGTGCCAGCAGTGCCTACCCCCGGGACCCCATGAACACTGAAGCTTTCTTT.

The chain couples TRBV3-1 to TRBJ2-3; 8 bases are a match to TRBD1. The CDR3 has 15 residues. The V and J ends lost 4 bases and 4 bases, in that order; junction bases with no gene match: 7. In germline, CDR1 is LGHDT, CDR2 YNNKEL (reference sequence). The CDR3, as DNA: TGTGCCAGCAGCCGTGGACAGGGATGGGCAGATACGCAGTATTTT. Residues: CASSRGQGWADTQYF.

V is TRBV12-3 or TRBV12-4 and J is TRBJ2-5; possibly TRBD1 or TRBD2 for D (7 bases each). CDR3 length: 15 residues. Trimming removed 6 bases at V and 5 bases at J, with 19 bases between. This chain's CDR3 is CASSEIDREGETQYF. CDR3 sequence (DNA): TGTGCCAGCAGCGAAATAGACAGGGAGGGGGAGACCCAGTACTTC.

The genes are TRBV12-3 or TRBV12-4 and TRBJ2-7, with D perhaps matching TRBD1 or TRBD2 (6 bases each). Between the trimmed V and J ends, which lost 7 bases and 3 bases, there was a span of 16 bases. This CDR3 spans 14 amino acids. The CDR3 coding sequence is TGTGCCAGCAACGGACGGGGGCCCTTCTACGAGCAGTACTTC. This translates into CASNGRGPFYEQYF.

The DNA for the CDR3 is TGCGCCAGCAGCCCGGGGCAATTCCGCGAGCTGTTTTTT. It translates to CASSPGQFRELFF. This chain links TRBV4-1 with TRBJ2-2; the D gene could be TRBD1 or TRBD2 (5 bases each). The V end lost 4 bases, the J end lost 11 bases, and 14 bases lay between the germline ends. The CDR3 is 13 amino acids. Germline CDR1 reads MGHRA; CDR2 reads YSYEKL.

This clonotype was seen once. The CDR3 DNA reads as TGTGCCACCAGCAGAGATCGCCAGGGTCACGAGCAGTACTTC. This sequence encodes CATSRDRQGHEQYF. The gene calls are TRBV15 and TRBJ2-7; weak D call: TRBD1 (5 bases). V was cut by 0 bases and J by 5 bases, with 11 bases left in between. CDR1 and CDR2 from the germline V gene are LNHNV and YYDKDF (reference sequence). The length of the CDR3 is 14 residues.

The chain has TRBV20-1 and TRBJ2-3, with D unclear. Trimming pared 6 bases from V and 0 bases from J, leaving 16 bases between. CDR1 and CDR2 from the germline V gene are DFQATT and SNEGSKA (reference sequence). This CDR3 is 15 amino acids long. DNA of the CDR3: TGCAGTGCCCCGGATTTCGCCCCAAGCACAGATACGCAGTATTTT. Residues: CSAPDFAPSTDTQYF.

The V and J genes are TRBV3-1 and TRBJ2-1, with D perhaps TRBD1 (5 bases). CDR3 size: 15 residues. V lost 2 bases, J lost 2 bases, and 10 bases lay in between. In germline, CDR1 is LGHDT, CDR2 YNNKEL (reference sequence). The CDR3 is CASSQIREAYNEQFF. As DNA, the CDR3 is TGTGCCAGCAGCCAAATCAGGGAAGCCTACAATGAGCAGTTCTTC.